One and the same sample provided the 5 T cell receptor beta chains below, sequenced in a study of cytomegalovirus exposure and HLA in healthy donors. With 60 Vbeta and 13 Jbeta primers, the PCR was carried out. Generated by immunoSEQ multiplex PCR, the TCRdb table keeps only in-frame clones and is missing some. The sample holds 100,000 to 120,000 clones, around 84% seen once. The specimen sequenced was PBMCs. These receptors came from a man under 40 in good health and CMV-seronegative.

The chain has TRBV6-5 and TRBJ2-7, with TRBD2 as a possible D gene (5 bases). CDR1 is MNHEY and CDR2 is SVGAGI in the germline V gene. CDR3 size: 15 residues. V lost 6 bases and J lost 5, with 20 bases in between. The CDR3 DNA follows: TGTGCCAGCAGCCTAATACCGGGATTCGGCAACGAGCAGTACTTC. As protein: CASSLIPGFGNEQYF.

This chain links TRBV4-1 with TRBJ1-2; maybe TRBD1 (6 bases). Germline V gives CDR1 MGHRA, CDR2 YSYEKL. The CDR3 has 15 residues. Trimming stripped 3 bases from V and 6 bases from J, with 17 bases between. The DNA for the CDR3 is TGCGCCAGCAGCCATCAGCAGGGGCAAGGAGATGGCTACACCTTC. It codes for CASSHQQGQGDGYTF.

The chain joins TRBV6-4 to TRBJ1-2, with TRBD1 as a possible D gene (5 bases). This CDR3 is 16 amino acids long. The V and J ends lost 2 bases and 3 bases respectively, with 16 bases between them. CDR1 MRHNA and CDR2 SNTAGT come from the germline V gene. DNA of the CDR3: TGTGCCAGCAGTGACCCCCCCAGGGTCGACTACTATGGCTACACCTTC. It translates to CASSDPPRVDYYGYTF.

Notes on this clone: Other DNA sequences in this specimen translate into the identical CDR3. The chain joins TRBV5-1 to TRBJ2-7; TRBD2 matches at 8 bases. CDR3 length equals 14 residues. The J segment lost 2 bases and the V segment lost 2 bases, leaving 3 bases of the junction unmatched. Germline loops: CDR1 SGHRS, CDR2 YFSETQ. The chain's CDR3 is CASSLAGAAYEQYF. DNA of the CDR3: TGCGCCAGCAGCTTAGCGGGGGCAGCCTACGAGCAGTACTTC.

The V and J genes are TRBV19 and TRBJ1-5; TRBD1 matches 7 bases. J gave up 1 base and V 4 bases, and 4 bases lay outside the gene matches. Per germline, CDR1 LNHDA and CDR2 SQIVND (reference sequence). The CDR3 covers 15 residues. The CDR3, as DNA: TGTGCCAGTAGTACCAGGGGGGTCAGCAATCAGCCCCAGCATTTT. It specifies CASSTRGVSNQPQHF.